One T cell receptor (beta chain) is described in this entry. Its antigen is not known. Sequencing used immunoSEQ multiplex PCR; TCRdb keeps in-frame clones, though not all of them. The sample lists about 110,000 clones, 90% seen once, with under 8.5% in the top ten. From germline, CDR1 is SGHRS and CDR2 YFSETQ. Between the trimmed V and J ends, which lost 4 bases and 5 bases, there was a span of 18 bases. The CDR3 runs to 16 residues. This sample stems from a study of T cell responses to AZD1222 COVID-19 vaccine. Study-wide findings and caveats: Just a handful of AZD1222 recipients tested seropositive at baseline. Compared with day 0, the breadth and depth of the Spike-specific TCR repertoire rose significantly after two doses of AZD1222.

The material was peripheral blood, obtained 28 days after the second AZD1222 dose. The sequence derives from an adult who received the AZD1222 COVID-19 vaccine. V usage is TRBV5-1 and J usage is TRBJ2-2, with a possible D match to TRBD2 (6 bases). The CDR3: CASSRGSNPGTGELFF. The CDR3 DNA follows: TGCGCCAGCAGCCGGGGGTCGAACCCTGGGACCGGGGAGCTGTTTTTT. Drawing the rest from reference TRBV5-1 and TRBJ2-2, the complete variable domain is KAGVTQTPRYLIKTRGQQVTLSCSPISGHRSVSWYQQTPGQGLQFLFEYFSETQRNKGNFPGRFSGRQFSNSRSEMNVSTLELGDSALYLCASSRGSNPGTGELFFGEGSRLTVL.